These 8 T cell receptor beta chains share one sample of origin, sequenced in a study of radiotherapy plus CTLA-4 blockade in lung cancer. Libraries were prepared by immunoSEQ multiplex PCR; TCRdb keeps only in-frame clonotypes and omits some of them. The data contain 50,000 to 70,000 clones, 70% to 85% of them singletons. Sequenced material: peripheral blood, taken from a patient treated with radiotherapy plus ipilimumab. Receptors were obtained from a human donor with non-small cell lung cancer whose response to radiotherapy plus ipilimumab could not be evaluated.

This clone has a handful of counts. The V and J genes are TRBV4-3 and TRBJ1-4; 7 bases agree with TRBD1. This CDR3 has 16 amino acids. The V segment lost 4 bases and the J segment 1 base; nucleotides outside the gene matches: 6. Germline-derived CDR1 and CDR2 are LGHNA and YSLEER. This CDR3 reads CASSPNRGLTNEKLFF. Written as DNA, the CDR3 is TGCGCCAGCAGCCCGAACAGGGGCCTAACTAATGAAAAACTGTTTTTT.

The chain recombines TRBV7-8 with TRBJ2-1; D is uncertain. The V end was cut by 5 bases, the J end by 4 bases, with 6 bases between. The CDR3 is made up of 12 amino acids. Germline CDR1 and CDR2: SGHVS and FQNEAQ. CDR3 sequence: CASSQMYNEQFF. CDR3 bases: TGTGCCAGCAGCCAAATGTACAATGAGCAGTTCTTC. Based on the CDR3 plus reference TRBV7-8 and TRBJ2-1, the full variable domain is GAGVSQSPRYKVAKRGQDVALRCDPISGHVSLFWYQQALGQGPEFLTYFQNEAQLDKSGLPSDRFFAERPEGSVSTLKIQRTQQEDSAVYLCASSQMYNEQFFGPGTRLTVL.

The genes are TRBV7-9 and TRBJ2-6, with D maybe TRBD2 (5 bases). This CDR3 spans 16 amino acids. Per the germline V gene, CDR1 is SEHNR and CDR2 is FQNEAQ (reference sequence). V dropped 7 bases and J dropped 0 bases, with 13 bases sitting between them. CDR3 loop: CASIFEGSSGANVLTF. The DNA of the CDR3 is TGTGCCAGCATCTTCGAGGGTAGCTCTGGGGCCAACGTCCTGACTTTC.

The CDR3, as DNA: TGTGCCAGCAGCCAGTACCACAGGGGGACTACCGGGGAGCTGTTTTTT. This gives the protein CASSQYHRGTTGELFF. This chain links TRBV14 with TRBJ2-2; 8 bases are shared with TRBD1. The CDR3 is made up of 16 amino acids. Germline assignment: CDR1 SGHDN and CDR2 FVKESK. J lost 5 bases, V lost 3 bases, and 8 bases had no gene match.

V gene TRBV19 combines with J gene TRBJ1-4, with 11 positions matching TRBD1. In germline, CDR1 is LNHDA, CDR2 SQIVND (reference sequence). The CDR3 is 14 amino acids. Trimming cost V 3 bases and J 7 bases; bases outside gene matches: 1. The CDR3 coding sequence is TGTGCCAGTAGTATGGGACAGGGGGGTGAAAAACTGTTTTTT. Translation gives CASSMGQGGEKLFF. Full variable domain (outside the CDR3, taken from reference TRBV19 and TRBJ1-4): DGGITQSPKYLFRKEGQNVTLSCEQNLNHDAMYWYRQDPGQGLRLIYYSQIVNDFQKGDIAEGYSVSREKKESFPLTVTSAQKNPTAFYLCASSMGQGGEKLFFGSGTQLSVL.

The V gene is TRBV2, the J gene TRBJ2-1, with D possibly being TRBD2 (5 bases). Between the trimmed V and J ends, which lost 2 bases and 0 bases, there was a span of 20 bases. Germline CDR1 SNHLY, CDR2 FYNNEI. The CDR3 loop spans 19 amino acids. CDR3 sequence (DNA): TGTGCCAGCAGTGAAAGGAATATAGGACTTACCTCCTCCTACAATGAGCAGTTCTTC. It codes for CASSERNIGLTSSYNEQFF.

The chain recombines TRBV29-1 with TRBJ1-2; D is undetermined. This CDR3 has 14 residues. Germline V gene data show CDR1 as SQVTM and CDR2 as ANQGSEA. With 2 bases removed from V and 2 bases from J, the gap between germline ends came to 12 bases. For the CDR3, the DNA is TGCAGCGTTGAAAAGGCAGCGGAAAACTATGGCTACACCTTC. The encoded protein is CSVEKAAENYGYTF.

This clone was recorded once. The CDR3 nucleotides read TGTGCCAGCTCACCCCCAGGGTACTCTGGGGCCAACGTCCTGACTTTC. Protein product: CASSPPGYSGANVLTF. The chain combines TRBV18 with TRBJ2-6; D may be TRBD1 (5 bases). Trimming left V 3 bases short and J 0 bases short, with 9 bases between. In germline, CDR1 is KGHSH, CDR2 LQKENI. The CDR3 loop spans 16 amino acids.